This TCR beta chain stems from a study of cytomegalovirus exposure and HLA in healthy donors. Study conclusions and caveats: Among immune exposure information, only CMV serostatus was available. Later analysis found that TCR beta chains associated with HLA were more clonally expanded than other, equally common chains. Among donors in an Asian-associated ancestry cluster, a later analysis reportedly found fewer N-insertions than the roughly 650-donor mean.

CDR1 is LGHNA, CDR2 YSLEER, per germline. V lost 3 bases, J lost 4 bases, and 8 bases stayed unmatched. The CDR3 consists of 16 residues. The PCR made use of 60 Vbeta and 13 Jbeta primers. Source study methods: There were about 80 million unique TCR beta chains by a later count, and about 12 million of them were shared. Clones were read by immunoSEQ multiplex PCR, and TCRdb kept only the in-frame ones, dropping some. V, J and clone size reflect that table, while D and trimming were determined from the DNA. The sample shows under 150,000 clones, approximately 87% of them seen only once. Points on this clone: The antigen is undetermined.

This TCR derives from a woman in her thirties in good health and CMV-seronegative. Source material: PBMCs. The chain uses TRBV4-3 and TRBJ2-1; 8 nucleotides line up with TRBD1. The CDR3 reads CASSQDGQGTYNEQFF. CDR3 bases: TGCGCCAGCAGCCAGGACGGACAGGGAACATACAATGAGCAGTTCTTC.